These 10 T cell receptor beta chains came from one sample sequenced in a study of control samples from healthy donors and cancer patients. Assay: immunoSEQ multiplex PCR; the TCRdb copy retains only in-frame clones and omits some. The sample has under 95,000 clones; 91% are singletons. Sample: blood. Receptor source: a woman in her twenties or thirties in good health.

The chain joins TRBV2 to TRBJ1-4; a possible D gene is TRBD1 (5 bases). V was clipped by 5 bases and J by 1 base, with 8 bases between them. Germline CDR1 reads SNHLY; CDR2 reads FYNNEI. CDR3 length: 14 amino acids. In DNA form, the CDR3 reads TGTGCCAGCAGTCTTCAGGGAACTAATGAAAAACTGTTTTTT. It is translated as CASSLQGTNEKLFF.

The rearrangement uses TRBV3-1 (or the pseudogene TRBV3-2) and TRBJ1-1; 8 bases align to TRBD1. Per the germline V gene, CDR1 is LGHDT and CDR2 is YNNKEL (reference sequence). The ends lost 2 bases at V and 10 bases at J; junction bases unmatched: 12. The CDR3 totals 15 residues. This CDR3 is CASSQSPQGARGAFF. The CDR3 nucleotides are TGTGCCAGCAGCCAAAGCCCTCAGGGGGCGCGGGGAGCTTTCTTT.

The chain joins TRBV9 to TRBJ2-1, with D possibly being TRBD1 (6 bases). V lost 3 bases to trimming and J lost 9 bases, with 16 bases between them. CDR1 is SGDLS, CDR2 YYNGEE, per germline. The CDR3 runs to 14 residues. CDR3 sequence reads: CASSGDRDMGEQFF. The DNA for the CDR3 is TGTGCCAGCAGCGGCGACCGGGACATGGGTGAGCAGTTCTTC.

A few counts support this clone. The J gene is TRBJ2-1, the V gene TRBV4-1; TRBD2 is a possible D gene (6 bases). Germline-derived CDR1 and CDR2 are MGHRA and YSYEKL. This CDR3 is 15 amino acids long. V was trimmed by 0 bases and J by 2 bases, leaving 8 bases between them. CDR3 nucleotide sequence: TGCGCCAGCAGCCAAGACGGCGGGACCTACAATGAGCAGTTCTTC. Amino acids: CASSQDGGTYNEQFF.

The J gene is TRBJ2-2, the V gene TRBV19; 8 bases agree with TRBD2. After removal of 10 bases from V and 6 bases from J, the junction contained 10 bases not matched to a gene. The CDR3 sequence is 14 residues long. CDR1 and CDR2 from the germline V gene are LNHDA and SQIVND (reference sequence). The chain's CDR3 is CATGGAGGPGELFF. Written as DNA, the CDR3 is TGTGCCACCGGCGGGGCGGGAGGACCCGGGGAGCTGTTTTTT.

The gene calls are TRBV3-1 (or the pseudogene TRBV3-2) and TRBJ1-1; D is unresolved. CDR1 is LGHDT, CDR2 YNNKEL, per germline (reference sequence). The CDR3 loop spans 15 amino acids. V was shortened by 2 bases and J by 4 bases, with 14 bases between the two germline ends. The CDR3 DNA sequence: TGTGCCAGCAGCCAAACTGGGGAAAGCGGCACTGAAGCTTTCTTT. It codes for CASSQTGESGTEAFF.

The chain employs TRBV18 and TRBJ1-1; maybe TRBD1 (6 bases). The CDR3 runs to 14 residues. Germline loops: CDR1 KGHSH, CDR2 LQKENI. V was clipped by 6 bases and J by 5 bases, with 16 bases between them. The CDR3 DNA sequence: TGTGCCAGCTCTCGAGGGGGACAACCGACTGAAGCTTTCTTT. As protein: CASSRGGQPTEAFF.

This rearrangement joins TRBV5-6 to TRBJ1-2; perhaps TRBD1 as D (5 bases). Germline-derived CDR1 and CDR2 are SGHDT and YYEEEE. This CDR3 spans 14 amino acids. Trimming shortened V by 4 bases and J by 8 bases, and 18 bases separated the two germline ends. Here the CDR3 DNA reads TGTGCCAGCAGCCCACAGGTCGGGATCGGCGGCTACACCTTC. It codes for CASSPQVGIGGYTF.

This chain links TRBV24-1 with TRBJ2-3; TRBD2 matches 8 bases. CDR3 length equals 16 residues. V gave up 3 bases and J gave up 2 bases; unmatched junction bases: 6. The V gene's germline CDR1 is KGHDR and CDR2 SFDVKD. The CDR3 region is CATSDNERGYTDTQYF. The CDR3 DNA sequence: TGTGCCACCAGTGATAACGAGCGGGGGTACACAGATACGCAGTATTTT.

The V call is TRBV5-1, the J call TRBJ2-1; TRBD2 is a possible D gene (6 bases). V shed 3 bases and J shed 1 base, with 8 bases lying between them. The CDR3 sequence is 14 residues long. Germline V CDR1 and CDR2: SGHRS, YFSETQ. Here the CDR3 DNA reads TGCGCCAGCAGCTCCGGGACTTCCTACAATGAGCAGTTCTTC. This gives the protein CASSSGTSYNEQFF.